This T cell receptor beta chain is drawn from a study of blood T cell repertoires in COVID-19. Across the study: PBMCs, B-cell-depleted T cells, or T cells provided the cDNA or gDNA that made up the material.

The CDR3 spans 16 residues. Germline V gene lookup returns CDR1 SNHLY and CDR2 FYNNEI. V was pared by 5 bases and J by 0 bases, with 17 bases between. Measured with immunoSEQ multiplex PCR; TCRdb has only the in-frame clones, and not every one. The table lists about 270,000 clones, about 88% of them singletons. The rearrangement links TRBV2 to TRBJ2-7, with D unresolved. The sequenced material came from PBMCs or T cells enriched from blood (not recorded which). The TCR originated in a woman between 50 and 59 years old who had recovered from COVID-19. The chain's CDR3 is CASSYNTLGSSYEQYF. The CDR3 DNA is TGTGCCAGCAGTTACAACACCCTGGGCAGCTCCTACGAGCAGTACTTC.